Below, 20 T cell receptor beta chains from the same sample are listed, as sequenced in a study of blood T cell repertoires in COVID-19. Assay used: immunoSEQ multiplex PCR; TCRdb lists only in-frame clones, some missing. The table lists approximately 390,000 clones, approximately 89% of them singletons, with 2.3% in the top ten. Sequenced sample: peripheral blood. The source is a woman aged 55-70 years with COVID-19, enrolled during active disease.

This chain's CDR3 is CASSWGPGLAGAGTYEQYF. CDR3 coding DNA: TGCGCCAGCAGCTGGGGACCGGGACTAGCGGGGGCCGGGACCTACGAGCAGTACTTC. The chain recombines TRBV5-1 with TRBJ2-7; 14 bases map to TRBD2. The CDR3 is 19 amino acids. Germline CDR1 and CDR2: SGHRS and YFSETQ. Unmatched junction bases numbered 13, after V lost 3 bases and J lost 2 bases.

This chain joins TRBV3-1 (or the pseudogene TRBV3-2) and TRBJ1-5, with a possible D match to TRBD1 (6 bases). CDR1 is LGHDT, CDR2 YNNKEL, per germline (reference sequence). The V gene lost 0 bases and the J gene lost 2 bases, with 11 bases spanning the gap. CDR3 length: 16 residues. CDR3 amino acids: CASSQDRKGGNQPQHF. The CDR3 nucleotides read TGTGCCAGCAGCCAAGATCGGAAGGGGGGCAATCAGCCCCAGCATTTT.

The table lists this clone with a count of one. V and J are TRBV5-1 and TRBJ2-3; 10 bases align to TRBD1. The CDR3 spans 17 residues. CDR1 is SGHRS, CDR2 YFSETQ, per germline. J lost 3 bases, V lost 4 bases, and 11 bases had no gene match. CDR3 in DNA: TGCGCCAGCAGCCCTCCGAGGGGGACAGGGGAAACAGATACGCAGTATTTT. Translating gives CASSPPRGTGETDTQYF.

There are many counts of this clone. The CDR3 loop is CASSQDRGFQPQHF. The CDR3 DNA sequence: TGCGCCAGCAGCCAGGACAGGGGATTTCAGCCCCAGCATTTT. The rearrangement joins TRBV4-1 to TRBJ1-5; 9 nucleotides match TRBD1. The junction had 3 bases not matched to a gene; V was cut back by 3 bases and J by 6 bases. CDR3 length equals 14 residues. Germline values: CDR1 MGHRA, CDR2 YSYEKL.

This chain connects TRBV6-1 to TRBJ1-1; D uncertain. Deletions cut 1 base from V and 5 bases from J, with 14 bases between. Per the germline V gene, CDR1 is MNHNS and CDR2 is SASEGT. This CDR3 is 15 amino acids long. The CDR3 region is CASSEGGGRGTEAFF. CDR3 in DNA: TGTGCCAGCAGTGAAGGTGGAGGGAGAGGGACTGAAGCTTTCTTT.

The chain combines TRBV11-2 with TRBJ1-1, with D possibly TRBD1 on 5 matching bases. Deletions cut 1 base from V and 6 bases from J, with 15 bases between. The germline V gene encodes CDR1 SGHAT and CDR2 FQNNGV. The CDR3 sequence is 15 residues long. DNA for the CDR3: TGTGCCAGCAGCTTAGTATACACGTGGGGGGCTGAAGCTTTCTTT. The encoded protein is CASSLVYTWGAEAFF.

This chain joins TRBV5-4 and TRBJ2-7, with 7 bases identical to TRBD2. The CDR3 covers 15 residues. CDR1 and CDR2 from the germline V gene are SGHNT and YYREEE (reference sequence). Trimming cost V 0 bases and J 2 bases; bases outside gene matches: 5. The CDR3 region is CASSLGGGGTYEQYF. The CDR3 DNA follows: TGTGCCAGCAGCTTGGGTGGGGGGGGAACCTACGAGCAGTACTTC.

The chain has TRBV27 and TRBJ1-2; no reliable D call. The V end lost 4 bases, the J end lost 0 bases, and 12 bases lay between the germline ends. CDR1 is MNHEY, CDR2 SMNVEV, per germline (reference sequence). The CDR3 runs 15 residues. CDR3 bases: TGTGCCAGCAGTTATTCAGTTCTCCCTAACTATGGCTACACCTTC. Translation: CASSYSVLPNYGYTF.

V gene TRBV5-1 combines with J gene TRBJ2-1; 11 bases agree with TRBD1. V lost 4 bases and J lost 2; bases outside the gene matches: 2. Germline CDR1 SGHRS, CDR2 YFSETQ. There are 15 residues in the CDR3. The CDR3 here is CASSAGQGAYNEQFF. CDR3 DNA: TGCGCCAGCAGCGCGGGACAGGGGGCCTACAATGAGCAGTTCTTC.

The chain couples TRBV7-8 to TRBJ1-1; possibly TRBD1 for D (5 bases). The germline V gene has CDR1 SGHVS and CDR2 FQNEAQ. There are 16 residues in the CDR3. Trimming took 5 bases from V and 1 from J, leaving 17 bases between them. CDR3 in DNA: TGTGCCAGCAGCCCCTGGGATATTACAGGGAACACTGAAGCTTTCTTT. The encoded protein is CASSPWDITGNTEAFF.

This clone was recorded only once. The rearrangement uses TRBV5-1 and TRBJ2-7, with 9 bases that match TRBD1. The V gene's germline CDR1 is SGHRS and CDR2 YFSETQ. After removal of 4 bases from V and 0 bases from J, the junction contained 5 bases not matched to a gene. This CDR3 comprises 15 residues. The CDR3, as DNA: TGCGCCAGCAGCCCCCGGACAGGGGACTCCTACGAGCAGTACTTC. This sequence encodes CASSPRTGDSYEQYF.

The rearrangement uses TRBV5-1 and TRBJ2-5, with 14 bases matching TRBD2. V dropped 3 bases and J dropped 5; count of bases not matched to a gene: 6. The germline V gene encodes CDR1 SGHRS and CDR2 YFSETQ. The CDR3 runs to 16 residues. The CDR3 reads CASSSGTSGSWETQYF. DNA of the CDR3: TGCGCCAGCAGCTCTGGGACTAGCGGGAGCTGGGAGACCCAGTACTTC.

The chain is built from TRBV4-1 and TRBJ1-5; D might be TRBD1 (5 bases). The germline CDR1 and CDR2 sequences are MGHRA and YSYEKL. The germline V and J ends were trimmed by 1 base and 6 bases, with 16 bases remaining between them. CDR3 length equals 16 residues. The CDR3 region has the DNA TGCGCCAGCAGCCAAGGCCTAAGGGGTCCCCGTCAGCCCCAGCATTTT. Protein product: CASSQGLRGPRQPQHF.

The CDR3 region is CASSHGTVAYEQYF. The CDR3 DNA reads as TGTGCCAGTAGCCACGGGACAGTAGCCTACGAGCAGTACTTC. The V and J genes are TRBV19 and TRBJ2-7; 7 nucleotides match TRBD1. CDR1 and CDR2 from the germline V gene are LNHDA and SQIVND (reference sequence). After removal of 6 bases from V and 2 bases from J, the junction contained 7 bases not matched to a gene. This CDR3 is built from 14 residues. The full variable domain, completed using reference TRBV19 and TRBJ2-7, is DGGITQSPKYLFRKEGQNVTLSCEQNLNHDAMYWYRQDPGQGLRLIYYSQIVNDFQKGDIAEGYSVSREKKESFPLTVTSAQKNPTAFYLCASSHGTVAYEQYFGPGTRLTVT.

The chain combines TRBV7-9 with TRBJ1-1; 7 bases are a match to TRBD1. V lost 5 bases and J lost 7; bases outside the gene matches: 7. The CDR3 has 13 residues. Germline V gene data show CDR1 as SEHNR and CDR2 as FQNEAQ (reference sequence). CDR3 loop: CASSARQGGEAFF. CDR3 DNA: TGTGCCAGCAGCGCCAGACAGGGCGGTGAAGCTTTCTTT.

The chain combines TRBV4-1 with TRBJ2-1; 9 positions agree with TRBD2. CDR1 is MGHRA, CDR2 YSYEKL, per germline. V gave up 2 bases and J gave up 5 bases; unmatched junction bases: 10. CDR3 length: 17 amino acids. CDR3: CASSQRVWTSADNEQFF. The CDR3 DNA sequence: TGCGCCAGCAGCCAAAGGGTTTGGACTAGCGCTGACAATGAGCAGTTCTTC.

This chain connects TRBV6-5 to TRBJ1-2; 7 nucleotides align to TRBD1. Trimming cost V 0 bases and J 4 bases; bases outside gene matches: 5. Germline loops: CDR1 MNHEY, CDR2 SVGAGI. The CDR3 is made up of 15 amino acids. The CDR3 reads CASSYSRQGVYGYTF. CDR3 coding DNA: TGTGCCAGCAGTTACTCGAGGCAGGGGGTCTATGGCTACACCTTC.

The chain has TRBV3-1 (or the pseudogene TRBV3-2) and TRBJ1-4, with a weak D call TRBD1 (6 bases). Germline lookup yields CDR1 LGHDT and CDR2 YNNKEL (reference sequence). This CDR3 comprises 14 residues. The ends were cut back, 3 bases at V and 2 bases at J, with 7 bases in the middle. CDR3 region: CASSQGATNEKLFF. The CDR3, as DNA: TGTGCCAGCAGCCAGGGGGCCACTAATGAAAAACTGTTTTTT.

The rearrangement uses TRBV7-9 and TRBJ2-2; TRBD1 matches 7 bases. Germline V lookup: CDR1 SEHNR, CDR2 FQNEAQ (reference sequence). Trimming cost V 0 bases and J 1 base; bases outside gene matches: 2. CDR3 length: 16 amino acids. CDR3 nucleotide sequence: TGTGCCAGCAGCTTAGCGCACAGGGGGAACACCGGGGAGCTGTTTTTT. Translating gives CASSLAHRGNTGELFF.

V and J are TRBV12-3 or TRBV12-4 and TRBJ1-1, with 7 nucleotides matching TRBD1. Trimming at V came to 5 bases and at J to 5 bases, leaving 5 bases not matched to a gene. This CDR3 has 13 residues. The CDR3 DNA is TGTGCCAGCAGTCCCCCAGGGGGAACTGAAGCTTTCTTT. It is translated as CASSPPGGTEAFF.